One sample yielded the 32 T cell receptor beta chains listed below, sequenced in a study of T cells in localized non-small cell lung cancer. Here immunoSEQ multiplex PCR was the method, and the copy in TCRdb shows in-frame clones only, minus some. The data show 23,000 or so clones, roughly 87% seen once. The sample consisted of peripheral blood, taken before any cancer treatment. Every receptor here comes from a male donor at least 60 years old with stage I squamous cell lung carcinoma.

This clone is a singleton in its sample. The chain links TRBV2 to TRBJ1-4; 7 bases are a match to TRBD1. The CDR3 contains 15 residues. The junction had 15 bases not matched to a gene; V was cut back by 7 bases and J by 10 bases. Germline V gene data show CDR1 as SNHLY and CDR2 as FYNNEI. The DNA of the CDR3 is TGTGCCAGCACGTCCGACAGGGAAAGGAGTCGAAAACTGTTTTTT. This translates into CASTSDRERSRKLFF.

The rearrangement links TRBV30 to TRBJ1-2, with 9 bases fitting TRBD1. J gave up 6 bases and V 1 base, and 18 bases lay outside the gene matches. The CDR3 is 18 residues long. Germline V CDR1 and CDR2: GTSNPN, SVGIG (reference sequence). CDR3 sequence reads: CAWSDSPGQGRMADGYTF. The CDR3, as DNA: TGTGCCTGGAGTGATAGTCCGGGACAGGGAAGAATGGCGGATGGCTACACCTTC.

This clone was found a few times. This chain links TRBV7-3 with TRBJ2-2, with D possibly matching TRBD1 (6 bases). The CDR3 is 16 amino acids. CDR1 and CDR2 (germline): SGHTA, FQGTGA. Trimming took off 5 bases at V and 7 bases at J, with 20 bases between the two ends. CDR3 residues: CASSKSDSPRGGELFF. CDR3 DNA sequence: TGTGCCAGCAGCAAATCGGACAGTCCCAGGGGCGGGGAGCTGTTTTTT.

The chain links TRBV6-5 to TRBJ1-1; unclear D gene. The V gene lost 8 bases and the J gene lost 0 bases, with 10 bases spanning the gap. Germline V gene sequence: CDR1 MNHEY, CDR2 SVGAGI. The CDR3 totals 13 residues. DNA for the CDR3: TGTGCCAGCGCGTTCCAAATGAACACTGAAGCTTTCTTT. This encodes CASAFQMNTEAFF.

The chain has TRBV7-2 and TRBJ2-7; weak D call: TRBD2 (5 bases). Per germline, CDR1 SGHTA and CDR2 FQGNSA. Between the trimmed V and J ends, which lost 2 bases and 0 bases, there was a span of 11 bases. The CDR3 runs to 15 residues. The CDR3 region is CASSLSSANSYEQYF. In DNA, the CDR3 is TGTGCCAGCAGCTTAAGTAGCGCCAACTCCTACGAGCAGTACTTC.

A word on this clone: Its ends do not fully match the called genes, so a read error is possible. The V gene is TRBV7-6, the J gene TRBJ2-5; D unresolved. In germline, CDR1 is SGHVS, CDR2 FNYEAQ. The CDR3 totals 12 residues. The CDR3 DNA sequence: TGTGCCAGCAGCAGCCACCAAGGGACCCAGTACTTC. Translation: CASSSHQGTQYF.

The chain carries TRBV9 and TRBJ2-5; tentatively, D is TRBD1 or TRBD2 (6 bases each). The DNA end is a closer match to TRBJ2-7, so the J assignment may be wrong. This CDR3 is built from 15 residues. Germline values: CDR1 SGDLS, CDR2 YYNGEE. CDR3 nucleotides: TGTGCCAGCAGCGTAGGTTTGGGGGGCACCTACGAGCAGTACTTC. Translated: CASSVGLGGTYEQYF.

This clone showed up just a few times. The chain has TRBV7-9 and TRBJ1-1; 10 bases map to TRBD1. V lost 5 bases to trimming and J lost 4 bases; unmatched junction nucleotides: 7. Germline assignment: CDR1 SEHNR and CDR2 FQNEAQ (reference sequence). This CDR3 region has 15 residues. CDR3: CASSPGQGESTEAFF. CDR3 bases: TGTGCCAGCAGCCCCGGACAGGGGGAGTCCACTGAAGCTTTCTTT.

The sample holds one count of this clone. This chain uses TRBV5-1 with TRBJ2-5; D possibly matches TRBD1 or TRBD2 (5 bases each). CDR1 is SGHRS and CDR2 is YFSETQ in the germline V gene. V lost 1 base, J lost 5 bases, and 12 bases lay in between. CDR3 size: 14 residues. Written as DNA, the CDR3 is TGCGCCAGCAGCTTGCCGGGGACGGGTGAGACCCAGTACTTC. Its protein product is CASSLPGTGETQYF.

The rearrangement joins TRBV6-5 to TRBJ2-1, with 11 positions matching TRBD2. The CDR3 has 14 residues. Germline assignment: CDR1 MNHEY and CDR2 SVGAGI. After removal of 4 bases from V and 7 bases from J, the junction contained 3 bases not matched to a gene. This CDR3 reads CASSSSGRRNEQFF. As DNA, the CDR3 is TGTGCCAGCAGTTCTAGCGGGAGGAGGAATGAGCAGTTCTTC.

The J gene is TRBJ2-3, the V gene TRBV5-8, with 7 bases fitting TRBD1. The CDR3 sequence is 17 residues long. The germline V gene encodes CDR1 SGHTS and CDR2 YDEGEE. V dropped 1 base and J dropped 5; count of bases not matched to a gene: 13. CDR3 in amino acids: CASSLPSTGMGGDTQYF. CDR3 in DNA: TGTGCCAGCAGCTTGCCATCGACAGGGATGGGCGGAGATACGCAGTATTTT.

The genes are TRBV2 and TRBJ2-1; D unclear. The CDR3 has 16 residues. Germline CDR1 reads SNHLY; CDR2 reads FYNNEI. Trimming removed 1 base at V and 1 base at J, with 11 bases between. The CDR3 bases are TGTGCCAGCAGTGAAGAGAACACACCGTCCTACAATGAGCAGTTCTTC. Encoded protein: CASSEENTPSYNEQFF. The full variable domain, rest sourced from reference TRBV2 and TRBJ2-1, is EPEVTQTPSHQVTQMGQEVILRCVPISNHLYFYWYRQILGQKVEFLVSFYNNEISEKSEIFDDQFSVERPDGSNFTLKIRSTKLEDSAMYFCASSEENTPSYNEQFFGPGTRLTVL.

V and J are TRBV7-2 and TRBJ2-7, with D possibly TRBD1 on 6 matching bases. The CDR3 is made up of 16 amino acids. Germline V gene lookup returns CDR1 SGHTA and CDR2 FQGNSA. Trimming took 1 base from V and 1 from J, leaving 14 bases between them. CDR3 sequence (DNA): TGTGCCAGCAGCTTAGTGTCTCAGGGGAGATCCTACGAGCAGTACTTC. Translating gives CASSLVSQGRSYEQYF.

V is TRBV7-2 and J is TRBJ2-7; 8 nucleotides align to TRBD2. Germline CDR1 reads SGHTA; CDR2 reads FQGNSA. Germline trimming cut 5 bases from V and 2 bases from J; bases unmatched to any gene: 8. The CDR3 sequence is 15 residues long. The CDR3 region is CASSRSGSSTYEQYF. The CDR3 DNA follows: TGTGCCAGCAGCAGGAGCGGGAGTAGCACCTACGAGCAGTACTTC.

This CDR3 is CASSWGQGRLGEQFF. The CDR3 coding sequence is TGCGCCAGCAGCTGGGGACAGGGGAGATTGGGTGAGCAGTTCTTC. The chain links TRBV5-1 to TRBJ2-1, with 10 nucleotides matching TRBD1. Unmatched junction bases numbered 9, after V lost 3 bases and J lost 9 bases. CDR1 and CDR2 (germline): SGHRS, YFSETQ. This CDR3 region has 15 residues.

The genes are TRBV15 and TRBJ1-1, with D perhaps matching TRBD1 (5 bases). Germline V gene data show CDR1 as LNHNV and CDR2 as YYDKDF (reference sequence). This CDR3 has 18 amino acids. V lost 0 bases and J 1 base, leaving 18 bases between the germline ends. The CDR3 nucleotides read TGTGCCACCAGCAGAGAATTATCTTTCGGGCAGGGGAACACTGAAGCTTTCTTT. Translated: CATSRELSFGQGNTEAFF.

The chain employs TRBV5-1 and TRBJ2-3; the match to TRBD2 covers 12 bases. There are 16 residues in the CDR3. The germline V gene encodes CDR1 SGHRS and CDR2 YFSETQ. With 5 bases clipped from V and 2 bases from J, the junction kept 6 bases outside the gene matches. The CDR3 region has the DNA TGCGCCAGCAGGGATGGACTAGCGGGGACCACAGATACGCAGTATTTT. Translated, it gives CASRDGLAGTTDTQYF.

The gene calls are TRBV16 and TRBJ1-5, with a weak D call TRBD1 (5 bases). CDR3 length: 15 amino acids. Trimming cost V 5 bases and J 6 bases, with 17 bases left between them. Germline V gives CDR1 KGHSY, CDR2 FQNENV. This CDR3 is CASSIRRGAGQPQHF. CDR3 sequence (DNA): TGTGCCAGCAGCATCCGACGTGGGGCGGGTCAGCCCCAGCATTTT. Looking up the rest from reference TRBV16 and TRBJ1-5 gives the full variable domain: GEEVAQTPKHLVRGEGQKAKLYCAPIKGHSYVFWYQQVLKNEFKFLISFQNENVFDETGMPKERFSAKCLPNSPCSLEIQATKLEDSAVYFCASSIRRGAGQPQHFGDGTRLSIL.

The J gene is TRBJ1-2, the V gene TRBV12-5, with TRBD1 matching 8 bases. This CDR3 contains 13 residues. V gave up 3 bases and J gave up 5 bases; unmatched junction bases: 2. Germline V gene lookup returns CDR1 LGHNT and CDR2 FRNRAP. The chain's CDR3 is CASGFDRGYGYTF. As DNA, the CDR3 is TGTGCTAGTGGTTTCGACAGGGGATATGGCTACACCTTC. Full variable domain (rest looked up from reference TRBV12-5 and TRBJ1-2): DARVTQTPRHKVTEMGQEVTMRCQPILGHNTVFWYRQTMMQGLELLAYFRNRAPLDDSGMPKDRFSAEMPDATLATLKIQPSEPRDSAVYFCASGFDRGYGYTFGSGTRLTVV.

V gene TRBV19 combines with J gene TRBJ1-1; D not certain. Germline CDR1 and CDR2: LNHDA and SQIVND (reference sequence). Trimming left V 3 bases short and J 7 bases short, with 15 bases between. CDR3 length equals 14 residues. Here the CDR3 reads CASSISTGLNEAFF. CDR3 nucleotide sequence: TGTGCCAGTAGTATTTCCACGGGGTTGAATGAAGCTTTCTTT.

This sequence joins TRBV5-4 and TRBJ1-4; D ambiguous. V lost 3 bases, J lost 4 bases, and 19 bases lay in between. From germline, CDR1 is SGHNT and CDR2 YYREEE (reference sequence). This CDR3 comprises 17 residues. The CDR3 coding sequence is TGTGCCAGCAGCTCCCCAATATTGTGGAGGGTTAATGAAAAACTGTTTTTT. It encodes CASSSPILWRVNEKLFF.

The chain recombines TRBV27 with TRBJ2-4, with D perhaps matching TRBD1 or TRBD2 (6 bases each). Germline CDR1 reads MNHEY; CDR2 reads SMNVEV (reference sequence). The CDR3 is 13 amino acids. With 6 bases removed from V and 9 bases from J, the gap between germline ends came to 15 bases. Written as DNA, the CDR3 is TGTGCCAGCAGAGGTGGGGGGACAAGCATTCAGTACTTC. It encodes CASRGGGTSIQYF.

The chain employs TRBV27 and TRBJ2-7, with TRBD2 matching over 7 bases. The germline CDR1 and CDR2 sequences are MNHEY and SMNVEV (reference sequence). V lost 8 bases, J lost 3 bases, and 4 bases stayed unmatched. The CDR3 spans 12 residues. CDR3 coding DNA: TGTGCCAGCCGGGCTAGCGGCTACGAGCAGTACTTC. Translated: CASRASGYEQYF.

V usage is TRBV6-5 and J usage is TRBJ1-1; 7 bases fit TRBD1. CDR1 is MNHEY, CDR2 SVGAGI, per germline. V was pared by 2 bases and J by 4 bases, with 4 bases of the junction left unmatched. This CDR3 is built from 14 residues. The CDR3 loop reads CASSYEGASTEAFF. Written as DNA, the CDR3 is TGTGCCAGCAGTTACGAGGGGGCGAGCACTGAAGCTTTCTTT.

The V call is TRBV11-2, the J call TRBJ2-3; D gene ambiguous. The CDR3 totals 11 residues. The V and J ends lost 3 bases and 5 bases respectively, with 3 bases between them. CDR1 is SGHAT and CDR2 is FQNNGV in the germline V gene. CDR3 region: CASSLGDTQYF. The CDR3, as DNA: TGTGCCAGCAGCTTGGGAGATACGCAGTATTTT.

Only a few counts were recorded for this clone. The genes are TRBV19 and TRBJ1-2; tentative D call: TRBD1 (6 bases). From germline, CDR1 is LNHDA and CDR2 SQIVND (reference sequence). The V gene lost 5 bases and the J gene lost 8 bases, with 12 bases spanning the gap. The CDR3 is 12 residues long. CDR3 region: CASSYREGGYTF. CDR3 nucleotide sequence: TGTGCCAGTAGTTACAGGGAGGGAGGCTACACCTTC.

The chain couples TRBV7-8 to TRBJ2-7, with D perhaps matching TRBD1 or TRBD2 (5 bases each). The CDR3 runs to 16 residues. Trimming shortened V by 3 bases and J by 3 bases, and 18 bases separated the two germline ends. The V gene's germline CDR1 is SGHVS and CDR2 FQNEAQ. The CDR3 nucleotides read TGTGCCAGCAGCTTCTCTCCGGGACCCTACATCTACGAGCAGTACTTC. Translation gives CASSFSPGPYIYEQYF.

The CDR3 DNA follows: TGTGCCAGCAGCCGGACAGGAGCCTGGGGTGAGCAGTTCTTC. It specifies CASSRTGAWGEQFF. The chain couples TRBV2 to TRBJ2-1; 7 bases line up with TRBD1. V was pared by 6 bases and J by 9 bases, with 11 bases of the junction left unmatched. Germline-derived CDR1 and CDR2 are SNHLY and FYNNEI. The CDR3 has 14 amino acids.

The chain recombines TRBV6-5 with TRBJ2-7; 7 bases align to TRBD1. V trimming: 5 bases; J trimming: 2 bases; junction bases outside the gene matches: 0. Germline CDR1 reads MNHEY; CDR2 reads SVGAGI. The CDR3 is 12 residues long. Written as DNA, the CDR3 is TGTGCCAGCAGTGGGACAGCCTACGAGCAGTACTTC. Translating it yields CASSGTAYEQYF.

This chain connects TRBV7-3 to TRBJ1-1, with D unclear. Trimming removed 8 bases from V and 5 bases from J, with 15 bases in between. Per germline, CDR1 SGHTA and CDR2 FQGTGA. This CDR3 is 13 amino acids long. This CDR3 reads CASGFFRETEAFF. The CDR3, as DNA: TGTGCCAGCGGATTTTTCCGGGAGACTGAAGCTTTCTTT.

The chain carries TRBV9 and TRBJ2-3; tentatively, D is TRBD1 (6 bases). This CDR3 region has 15 residues. The germline V gene has CDR1 SGDLS and CDR2 YYNGEE. V was shortened by 0 bases and J by 3 bases, with 11 bases between the two germline ends. CDR3 loop: CASSVGGLRTDTQYF. The CDR3, as DNA: TGTGCCAGCAGCGTAGGGGGGCTTAGGACAGATACGCAGTATTTT.

This chain connects TRBV7-9 to TRBJ2-4; perhaps D is TRBD1 or TRBD2 (5 bases each). CDR3 length: 15 amino acids. Germline lookup yields CDR1 SEHNR and CDR2 FQNEAQ (reference sequence). Trimming shortened V by 5 bases and J by 0 bases, and 11 bases separated the two germline ends. For the CDR3, the DNA is TGTGCCAGCAGCGGTACCGGGACAGCCAAAAACATTCAGTACTTC. Translated, it gives CASSGTGTAKNIQYF.